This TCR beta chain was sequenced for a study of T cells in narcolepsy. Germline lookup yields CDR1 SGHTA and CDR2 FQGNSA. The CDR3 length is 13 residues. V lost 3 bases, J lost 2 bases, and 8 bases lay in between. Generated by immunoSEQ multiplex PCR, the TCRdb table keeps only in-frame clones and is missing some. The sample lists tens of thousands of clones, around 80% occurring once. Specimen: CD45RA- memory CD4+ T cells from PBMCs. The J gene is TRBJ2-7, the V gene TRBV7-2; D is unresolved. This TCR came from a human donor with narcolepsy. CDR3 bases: TGTGCCAGCAGCTTTGCTGTACCCTACGAGCAGTACTTC. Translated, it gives CASSFAVPYEQYF. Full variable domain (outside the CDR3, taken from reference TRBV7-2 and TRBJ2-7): GAGVSQSPSNKVTEKGKDVELRCDPISGHTALYWYRQSLGQGLEFLIYFQGNSAPDKSGLPSDRFSAERTGGSVSTLTIQRTQQEDSAVYLCASSFAVPYEQYFGPGTRLTVT.